Following are 15 T cell receptor beta chains from one sample sequenced in a study of molecular identifiers for immune sequencing clone quantification. In TCRdb, the PCR reads were re-called with MiXCR into one record per CDR3 protein. Of approximately 590,000 distinct CDR3 sequences in the sample, roughly 27% were seen once. The sequenced sample was naive CD8+ T cells from blood, with Jurkat cell RNA spiked in. The sample's subset: FACS-sorted CD8+CD4-CCR7+CD45RA+ naive T cells. The receptors stem from a human donor in good health. Some libraries in this study had Jurkat cell RNA spiked in.

This clonotype came up a few times. The V call is TRBV2, the J call TRBJ2-7; 10 bases align to TRBD2. Germline lookup yields CDR1 SNHLY and CDR2 FYNNEI. The ends lost 4 bases at V and 4 bases at J; junction bases unmatched: 7. The CDR3 covers 15 residues. The CDR3 region has the DNA TGTGCCAGCAGTGTGGCTAGCGGGGGCCAATACGAGCAGTACTTC. This translates into CASSVASGGQYEQYF.

This clonotype has more than one count but fewer than ten. At one boundary the junction diverges from the germline segment, which might be a read error. This chain's CDR3 is CASSAGTSGVLLSSYNEQSF. The DNA of the CDR3 is TGTGCCAGCAGCGCCGGGACTAGCGGGGTATTACTAAGCTCCTACAATGAGCAGTCCTTC. The rearrangement uses TRBV5-8 and TRBJ2-1; 13 nucleotides line up with TRBD2. From germline, CDR1 is SGHTS and CDR2 YDEGEE. The CDR3 contains 20 residues.

This clonotype was counted a few times. The gene calls are TRBV29-1 and TRBJ2-1; D may correspond to TRBD1 or TRBD2 (6 bases each). In germline, CDR1 is SQVTM, CDR2 ANQGSEA. This CDR3 contains 12 residues. The V and J ends lost 6 bases and 3 bases respectively, with 9 bases between them. The CDR3 region has the DNA TGCAGCGTGGGGGGCGGCTACAATGAGCAGTTCTTC. Encoded protein: CSVGGGYNEQFF.

Regarding this clonotype: A clone one base away is much larger, so this may be a read error. The chain links TRBV5-4 to TRBJ2-3, with D perhaps assigned TRBD1 or TRBD2 (5 bases each). The CDR3 is made up of 16 amino acids. Per the germline V gene, CDR1 is SGHNT and CDR2 is YYREEE (reference sequence). The DNA of the CDR3 is TGTGCCAGCAGCCCGAGTGTCGGGGCCAGCACAGATACGCAGTTTTTT. Its translation: CASSPSVGASTDTQFF. The whole variable domain, remainder taken from reference TRBV5-4 and TRBJ2-3, is ETGVTQSPTHLIKTRGQQVTLRCSSQSGHNTVSWYQQALGQGPQFIFQYYREEENGRGNFPPRFSGLQFPNYSSELNVNALELDDSALYLCASSPSVGASTDTQFFGPGTRLTVL.

This clonotype was seen a handful of times. V and J are TRBV12-3 or TRBV12-4 and TRBJ1-1; D not certain. Trimming cost V 7 bases and J 4 bases, with 13 bases left between them. The CDR3 totals 13 residues. As DNA, the CDR3 is TGTGCCAGCACCCTTCATGAACGCACTGAAGCTTTCTTT. Translation: CASTLHERTEAFF.

Remarks on this clonotype: This could be a read error, since a much larger clone is one nucleotide away. The chain has TRBV20-1 and TRBJ2-7; 8 bases map to TRBD2. The CDR3 has 14 amino acids. Germline V gives CDR1 DFQATT, CDR2 SNEGSKA (reference sequence). The CDR3 loop is CSAVALADSYEQHF. The CDR3 DNA reads as TGCAGTGCAGTGGCACTAGCGGACTCCTACGAGCAGCACTTC.

About this clonotype: Mismatch with germline at one junction end may stem from a read error. V gene TRBV3-1 combines with J gene TRBJ1-4; D not certain. CDR1 and CDR2 (germline): LGHDT, YNNKEL (reference sequence). CDR3 length equals 16 residues. The CDR3 is CASSQDMRQLPEKPFF. For the CDR3, the DNA is TGTGCCAGCAGCCAAGATATGAGGCAGCTACCTGAAAAACCGTTTTTT.

Worth noting for this clonotype: A much larger clone differs by one base, so this may be a read error. The chain couples TRBV27 to TRBJ2-7; tentative D call: TRBD1 (5 bases). The CDR3 length is 13 residues. V shed 8 bases and J shed 2 bases, with 13 bases lying between them. Germline V gives CDR1 MNHEY, CDR2 SMNVEV (reference sequence). In nucleotides, the CDR3 is TGTGCCAGCGGACAAGGGATTACCTACGAGCAGTACTTC. It yields the protein CASGQGITYEQYF.

This sequence joins TRBV30 and TRBJ1-6; possible D gene TRBD1, 5 bases. There are 17 residues in the CDR3. V was trimmed by 3 bases and J by 7 bases, leaving 22 bases between them. Germline V gene lookup returns CDR1 GTSNPN and CDR2 SVGIG (reference sequence). The CDR3 protein is CAWRGGGDLTRNSPLHF. The DNA of the CDR3 is TGTGCCTGGAGAGGTGGTGGGGACTTAACGAGGAATTCACCCCTCCACTTT.

CDR3: CASSGATGLSLPTDTQYF. DNA of the CDR3: TGTGCCAGCAGCGGAGCCACGGGGCTCTCTCTCCCCACAGATACGCAGTATTTT. The rearrangement links TRBV9 to TRBJ2-3, with D perhaps TRBD1 or TRBD2 (5 bases each). The V gene lost 3 bases and the J gene lost 2 bases, with 22 bases spanning the gap. Germline-derived CDR1 and CDR2 are SGDLS and YYNGEE. CDR3 length equals 18 residues.

This clonotype was seen at least ten times. This sequence joins TRBV5-1 and TRBJ2-3; tentatively, D is TRBD1 (6 bases). In germline, CDR1 is SGHRS, CDR2 YFSETQ. The CDR3 loop spans 14 amino acids. V gave up 2 bases and J gave up 2 bases, with 9 bases separating them. CDR3 residues: CASSLNRATDTQYF. CDR3 bases: TGCGCCAGCAGCTTAAACAGGGCCACAGATACGCAGTATTTT.

The J gene is TRBJ2-7, the V gene TRBV29-1, with 7 bases identical to TRBD1. Germline V lookup: CDR1 SQVTM, CDR2 ANQGSEA. The CDR3 runs to 14 residues. V was pared by 2 bases and J by 1 base, with 5 bases of the junction left unmatched. The CDR3 bases are TGCAGCGTTGAACTAGAGGGGGCATCCTACGAGCAGTACTTC. Residues: CSVELEGASYEQYF.

Ten or more counts support this clonotype. The chain recombines TRBV6-5 with TRBJ2-3; 9 bases map to TRBD2. Per the germline V gene, CDR1 is MNHEY and CDR2 is SVGAGI. The junction had 5 bases not matched to a gene; V was cut back by 0 bases and J by 7 bases. This CDR3 has 15 residues. The CDR3 sequence is CASSYSRLAGYTQYF. The CDR3 DNA reads TGTGCCAGCAGTTACTCGAGGCTAGCGGGGTATACGCAGTATTTT.

The J gene is TRBJ2-1, the V gene TRBV19; 11 bases agree with TRBD2. V was pared by 5 bases and J by 4 bases, with 7 bases of the junction left unmatched. This CDR3 has 16 residues. Germline CDR1 reads LNHDA; CDR2 reads SQIVND (reference sequence). In DNA, the CDR3 is TGTGCCAGTAGTTCCGAGGGACTAGCGGATTACAATGAGCAGTTCTTC. Protein: CASSSEGLADYNEQFF.

This chain joins TRBV4-1 and TRBJ2-5; D unclear. The CDR3 is 14 residues long. Trimming pared 0 bases from V and 2 bases from J, leaving 7 bases between. The V gene's germline CDR1 is MGHRA and CDR2 YSYEKL. This CDR3 is CASSQDVNQETQYF. CDR3 nucleotides: TGCGCCAGCAGCCAAGACGTTAATCAAGAGACCCAGTACTTC.